This passage covers 24 T cell receptor beta chains from one sample sequenced in a study of human T cells and chemical hapten exposure. Regarding time point: healthy volunteer bleed at 2 weeks. It was unfractionated whole blood from which total RNA was extracted. TCRdb redid the calling of the RACE reads with MiXCR, one entry per CDR3 protein. The sample contains under 95,000 distinct CDR3 sequences, approximately 8.2% of which appear only once. What was sequenced was whole blood. Every receptor here comes from a female donor in good health. Some clones in this sample may be carry-over from other donors' samples.

This clonotype was counted only a few times. The V gene is TRBV7-2, the J gene TRBJ1-5, with 7 bases that match TRBD1. Per the germline V gene, CDR1 is SGHTA and CDR2 is FQGNSA. Trimming removed 5 bases from V and 6 bases from J; junction bases left unmatched: 4. CDR3 length: 13 residues. The CDR3, as DNA: TGTGCCAGCAGCCAAAACAGGGGTCAGCCCCAGCATTTT. As protein: CASSQNRGQPQHF.

This clonotype appeared many times. The gene calls are TRBV6-2 or TRBV6-3 and TRBJ2-1; no clear D gene. This CDR3 has 15 residues. CDR1 MNHEY and CDR2 SVGEGT come from the germline V gene. The ends were cut back, 5 bases at V and 0 bases at J, with 11 bases in the middle. CDR3 coding DNA: TGTGCCAGCAGTGGCGGACCCGGCTCCTACAATGAGCAGTTCTTC. Translated: CASSGGPGSYNEQFF.

This clonotype has only a few counts. The chain uses TRBV2 and TRBJ2-6; tentatively, D is TRBD1 (5 bases). The germline V and J ends were trimmed by 7 bases and 2 bases, with 15 bases remaining between them. The CDR3 spans 16 residues. The V gene's germline CDR1 is SNHLY and CDR2 FYNNEI. Here the CDR3 reads CASITPQGAGANVLTF. CDR3 DNA: TGTGCCAGCATTACGCCCCAGGGTGCTGGGGCCAACGTCCTGACTTTC.

At least ten counts were recorded for this clonotype. The chain joins TRBV7-9 to TRBJ2-3; no clear D gene. Trimming stripped 4 bases from V and 1 base from J, with 9 bases between. The length of the CDR3 is 14 residues. CDR1 is SEHNR, CDR2 FQNEAQ, per germline (reference sequence). The CDR3 loop reads CASSYGPRTDTQYF. Written as DNA, the CDR3 is TGTGCCAGCAGCTACGGGCCTCGCACAGATACGCAGTATTTT.

This clonotype was picked up a small number of times. The rearrangement uses TRBV6-1 and TRBJ2-7; 7 nucleotides align to TRBD1. The CDR3 is 14 residues long. Per the germline V gene, CDR1 is MNHNS and CDR2 is SASEGT. The V gene end was trimmed by 0 bases and the J gene end by 2 bases; junction bases not matched to a gene: 1. In DNA form, the CDR3 reads TGTGCCAGCAGTGAAGCGACAGGGACCTACGAGCAGTACTTC. Its translation: CASSEATGTYEQYF.

J is TRBJ2-1 and V is TRBV5-1, with 8 bases aligning to TRBD1. CDR3 size: 14 residues. After removal of 6 bases from V and 6 bases from J, the junction contained 8 bases not matched to a gene. Germline lookup yields CDR1 SGHRS and CDR2 YFSETQ. CDR3 protein: CASNQGADGNEQFF. CDR3 DNA sequence: TGCGCCAGCAACCAGGGGGCGGATGGCAATGAGCAGTTCTTC.

A few counts support this clonotype. The gene calls are TRBV20-1 and TRBJ1-6, with a possible D match to TRBD1 (6 bases). The germline V gene encodes CDR1 DFQATT and CDR2 SNEGSKA (reference sequence). CDR3 length: 14 amino acids. V lost 6 bases to trimming and J lost 7 bases, with 16 bases between them. This chain's CDR3 is CSAVIRGYNSPLHF. Here the CDR3 DNA reads TGCAGTGCCGTAATCAGGGGATACAATTCACCCCTCCACTTT.

This clonotype has a count of ten or more. The CDR3 nucleotides are TGTGCCATCAGTGAGACGGGACCTGGAAACACCATATATTTT. Residues: CAISETGPGNTIYF. The chain combines TRBV10-3 with TRBJ1-3; the D gene is possibly TRBD1 (5 bases). The V gene lost 2 bases and the J gene lost 2 bases, with 7 bases spanning the gap. Germline assignment: CDR1 ENHRY and CDR2 SYGVKD. This CDR3 is 14 amino acids long.

This clonotype was recorded at least ten times. This chain joins TRBV10-2 and TRBJ2-5; the match to TRBD2 covers 9 bases. CDR3 length: 14 amino acids. Germline CDR1 is WSHSY and CDR2 is SAAADI. Trimming at V came to 6 bases and at J to 1 base, leaving 3 bases not matched to a gene. CDR3 in amino acids: CASSPGLAQETQYF. CDR3 nucleotide sequence: TGCGCCAGCAGCCCGGGACTAGCCCAAGAGACCCAGTACTTC.

The rearrangement joins TRBV5-6 to TRBJ2-2; tentative D call: TRBD2 (5 bases). Looked up from germline, CDR1 is SGHDT and CDR2 is YYEEEE. The CDR3 length is 13 residues. Deletions cut 2 bases from V and 7 bases from J, with 9 bases between. The CDR3: CASSLGGYGELFF. The CDR3 region has the DNA TGTGCCAGCAGCTTAGGAGGTTACGGGGAGCTGTTTTTT.

This clonotype was counted at least ten times. This chain links TRBV4-1 with TRBJ2-7, with D perhaps TRBD2 (6 bases). From germline, CDR1 is MGHRA and CDR2 YSYEKL. The CDR3 consists of 13 residues. Trimming shortened V by 1 base and J by 5 bases, and 9 bases separated the two germline ends. The CDR3 sequence is CASSQAGVNEQYF. For the CDR3, the DNA is TGCGCCAGCAGCCAAGCGGGAGTCAACGAGCAGTACTTC.

This clonotype was seen at least ten times. The rearrangement links TRBV4-2 to TRBJ1-1, with no clear D. There are 14 residues in the CDR3. The germline V gene encodes CDR1 LGHNA and CDR2 YNFKEQ. Trimming took off 1 base at V and 4 bases at J, with 10 bases between the two ends. The CDR3 coding sequence is TGTGCCAGCAGCCAAGCCGCCCCCGGCACTGAAGCTTTCTTT. Amino acid sequence: CASSQAAPGTEAFF.

This clonotype was observed at least ten times. The chain recombines TRBV6-5 with TRBJ2-1; 7 positions match TRBD1. Losses at the gene ends were 6 bases for V and 16 bases for J; bases not matched to a gene: 18. CDR3 length equals 14 residues. Germline-derived CDR1 and CDR2 are MNHEY and SVGAGI. CDR3: CASSPRVQGGQEFF. The CDR3 DNA sequence: TGTGCCAGCAGCCCCCGAGTCCAGGGTGGACAGGAATTCTTC.

This clonotype was detected only a few times. The rearrangement uses TRBV9 and TRBJ2-7; a possible D gene is TRBD1 (6 bases). V lost 4 bases and J 0 bases, leaving 11 bases between the germline ends. Germline CDR1 reads SGDLS; CDR2 reads YYNGEE. The CDR3 consists of 14 residues. The CDR3 DNA follows: TGTGCCAGCAGCATAGACAGGAGCTCCTACGAGCAGTACTTC. As protein: CASSIDRSSYEQYF.

V and J are TRBV6-5 and TRBJ1-4; perhaps TRBD1 as D (6 bases). Trimming stripped 6 bases from V and 8 bases from J, with 13 bases between. CDR1 and CDR2 (germline): MNHEY, SVGAGI. CDR3 length equals 13 residues. The CDR3 region is CASRGGGREKLFF. For the CDR3, the DNA is TGTGCCAGCAGGGGAGGGGGGAGAGAAAAACTGTTTTTT.

This clonotype was counted at least ten times. The chain uses TRBV7-8 and TRBJ2-3; D gene ambiguous. Trimming left V 5 bases short and J 6 bases short, with 12 bases between. The CDR3 is 13 residues long. Germline loops: CDR1 SGHVS, CDR2 FQNEAQ. CDR3 nucleotide sequence: TGTGCCAGCAGCCCCCGGTTTGGCGATACGCAGTATTTT. Residues: CASSPRFGDTQYF.

This clonotype occurred many times. The gene calls are TRBV28 and TRBJ2-3, with TRBD2 as a possible D gene (6 bases). CDR3 size: 11 residues. CDR1 is MDHEN and CDR2 is SYDVKM in the germline V gene. Trimming removed 10 bases from V and 9 bases from J, with 14 bases in between. In DNA form, the CDR3 reads TGTGCCACCCTCCGGGGGTGGACGCAGTATTTT. It yields the protein CATLRGWTQYF.

The chain is built from TRBV7-2 and TRBJ2-3, with D possibly TRBD2 on 5 matching bases. The V and J ends lost 3 bases and 3 bases respectively, with 10 bases between them. The CDR3 runs 14 residues. Looked up from germline, CDR1 is SGHTA and CDR2 is FQGNSA. The CDR3 nucleotides read TGTGCCAGCAGCTTGTCACCGGGAACAGATACGCAGTATTTT. It encodes CASSLSPGTDTQYF. Combining the CDR3 with reference TRBV7-2 and TRBJ2-3 gives the whole variable domain GAGVSQSPSNKVTEKGKDVELRCDPISGHTALYWYRQSLGQGLEFLIYFQGNSAPDKSGLPSDRFSAERTGGSVSTLTIQRTQQEDSAVYLCASSLSPGTDTQYFGPGTRLTVL.

This clonotype was detected only a few times. This chain uses TRBV12-3 or TRBV12-4 with TRBJ2-1; TRBD1 matches 10 bases. With 6 bases clipped from V and 8 bases from J, the junction kept 4 bases outside the gene matches. This CDR3 contains 13 residues. The DNA of the CDR3 is TGTGCCAGCAGAGTGGACAGGGGGGATGAGCAGTTCTTC. Encoded protein: CASRVDRGDEQFF.

This clonotype turned up a few times. The J gene is TRBJ2-1, the V gene TRBV7-9, with 7 bases that match TRBD2. The CDR3 loop spans 13 amino acids. Per the germline V gene, CDR1 is SEHNR and CDR2 is FQNEAQ (reference sequence). Trimming removed 5 bases from V and 8 bases from J; junction bases left unmatched: 6. For the CDR3, the DNA is TGTGCCAGCAGCCTCAGGGAGGGCGATGAGCAGTTCTTC. Amino acids: CASSLREGDEQFF.

The chain carries TRBV29-1 and TRBJ1-2; possibly TRBD1 for D (6 bases). This CDR3 has 14 amino acids. V was clipped by 3 bases and J by 5 bases, with 16 bases between them. The germline V gene has CDR1 SQVTM and CDR2 ANQGSEA. The CDR3 DNA follows: TGCAGCGTTGAGTATGTGGCAGGGGATTATGGCTACACCTTC. Translation gives CSVEYVAGDYGYTF.

The chain joins TRBV12-3 or TRBV12-4 to TRBJ1-2; D gene uncertain. The CDR3 length is 12 residues. V shed 3 bases and J shed 8 bases, with 10 bases lying between them. The CDR3 reads CASSLVFGGYTF. The CDR3 coding sequence is TGTGCCAGCAGTTTGGTTTTTGGAGGCTACACCTTC.

This clonotype came up many times. The chain links TRBV2 to TRBJ2-5, with a possible D match to TRBD1 (6 bases). V dropped 6 bases and J dropped 4 bases, with 12 bases sitting between them. The germline CDR1 and CDR2 sequences are SNHLY and FYNNEI. The CDR3 extends over 13 amino acids. CDR3 region: CASSRDTRETQYF. The DNA of the CDR3 is TGTGCCAGCAGCAGGGACACCAGAGAGACCCAGTACTTC.

Only a few counts were recorded for this clonotype. J is TRBJ1-5 and V is TRBV7-8; D is undetermined. Per germline, CDR1 SGHVS and CDR2 FQNEAQ. This CDR3 is 16 amino acids long. Trimming removed 1 base at V and 6 bases at J, with 16 bases between. In nucleotides, the CDR3 is TGTGCCAGCAGCTTAGTTGGCTCCTTCCTCGCTCAGCCCCAGCATTTT. Encoded protein: CASSLVGSFLAQPQHF.